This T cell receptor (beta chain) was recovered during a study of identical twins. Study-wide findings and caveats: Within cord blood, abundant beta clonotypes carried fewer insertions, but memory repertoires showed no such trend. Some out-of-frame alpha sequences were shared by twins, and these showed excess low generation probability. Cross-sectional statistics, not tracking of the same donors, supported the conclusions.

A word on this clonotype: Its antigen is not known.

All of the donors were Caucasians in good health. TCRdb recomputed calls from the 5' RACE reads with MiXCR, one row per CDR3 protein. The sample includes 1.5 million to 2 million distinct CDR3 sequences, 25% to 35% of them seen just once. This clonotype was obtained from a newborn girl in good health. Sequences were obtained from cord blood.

CDR3 in amino acids: CSARGIRTNEKLFF. In DNA, the CDR3 is TGCAGTGCTAGAGGCATTCGAACTAATGAAAAACTGTTTTTT. The rearrangement links TRBV20-1 to TRBJ1-4; no definite D call. Per germline, CDR1 DFQATT and CDR2 SNEGSKA (reference sequence). The V end was cut by 1 base, the J end by 1 base, with 7 bases between. The CDR3 is 14 residues long.